What follows is one T cell receptor beta chain and its context. Which antigen it targets is not known. There are no base qualities to consult, and no much larger clone falls within one base. Every diabetic patient fulfilled standard classification criteria for type 1 or type 2 diabetes, and glucose and C-peptide were measured using WHO-recommended methods. Donors were excluded if they had other autoimmune diseases or infections within the previous four weeks. An approximately 10-milliliter sample of peripheral blood was drawn from every participant. PBMCs were isolated with LymphoPrep density separation. The data were taken from a study of type 1 and type 2 diabetes patients (dated by TCRdb to between 2015 and 2016). As for the study more broadly: Recruited in China, the cohort was made up of 9 or 10 type 1 diabetes patients, a few type 2 diabetes patients and six nondiabetic controls. TCRbeta repertoires were profiled by high-throughput sequencing in the study to compare type 1 diabetes, type 2 diabetes and nondiabetic individuals. Throughout the study, CD4 or CD8 MicroBeads on MACS columns were used to positively select CD4+ and CD8+ T cells from PBMCs. Sequencing of the TCRbeta libraries was paired-end and was performed on Illumina HiSeq 2000 or MiSeq instruments. Similar V gene usage was observed when roughly 20-cycle and 25-cycle amplification were compared, suggesting similar primer efficiencies and random PCR bias. Type 2 diabetes patients served as a disease comparison group for the type 1 diabetes patients. A total of around 20 million paired-end reads was generated across the whole study.

Here is what the overall study found, with its caveats: Since just a limited number of T2D and control samples were sequenced, some T1D-only HECs might also appear in more T2D or control samples. Study groups were not matched for age and gender, which possibly biased interpretation. Few highly-expanded CD4+ clones, median one, were found in type 2 diabetes patients, accounting for a median around 4.1% of reads. Type 2 diabetes repertoires showed high diversity, significantly greater than type 1 diabetes repertoires in both CD4+ and CD8+ T cells. Highly correlated V and J gene usage patterns were observed for type 2 diabetes and control samples, with an average of around 0.97 between samples.

The trim is 6 bases for V and 2 bases for J, with a gap of 9 bases between the germline ends. Looking up the germline V gene yields CDR1 ENHRY and CDR2 SYGVKD. Counted from cysteine to phenylalanine, this CDR3 has 13 amino acids. Of the read, only the CDR3 DNA is kept; its 39 bases are in frame from base 1. TCRdb shows the sequencer as Illumina MiSeq. Genomic DNA from sorted T cell subsets was used as template for TCRbeta CDR3 amplification. The TCRbeta CDR3 region was amplified by multiplex PCR using 30 forward and 13 reverse primers. PCR products were purified with AMPure XP beads, after which indices and adaptors were added in a second approximately 25-cycle PCR. Before sequencing, libraries were gel-purified with the QIAquick Gel Extraction Kit. The study's processing was this. FLASH was used to merge paired-end reads, and IgBLAST was used to align the merged reads to IMGT V, D and J germline references. Reads with less than 70% alignment identity to germline references were removed, leaving roughly 12,000,000 reads across the study. CDR3 boundaries, reading frame and productivity were assigned following IMGT definitions. Highly-expanded clones were defined as clones at or above 1% of reads, and diversity was measured by normalized Shannon entropy. Group differences in Shannon entropy were tested with unpaired two-tailed t-tests. The raw public data were reprocessed by TCRdb itself: fastp quality trimming at Q25, MiXCR clonotype calling, in-frame beta chains only. CDR3 protein sequences are deduplicated, and each keeps its most common genes and DNA. The V and J calls shown here were made by TCRdb, not taken from the authors' results. Here the sample has 270,000 or so distinct CDR3 sequences; around 47% occur a single time. About 13% of the sample is held by the ten biggest clonotypes.

Sample: peripheral blood mononuclear cells (PBMCs). The chain is made from TRBV10-3 and TRBJ2-3; the best D guess is TRBD1, with 6 bases matching. The sequence was obtained from a man between 18 and 35 years old with type 2 diabetes. The nucleotide sequence is TGTGCCATCAGGGGGGACAACACAGATACGCAGTATTTT. Translated, this gives CAIRGDNTDTQYF.